This TCR beta chain comes out of a study of glioma-infiltrating T cells. This clonotype showed up many times. Amplification of TCR alpha and beta CDR3 regions from RNA used iRepertoire nested multiplex PCR. TCRdb redid the calling of the multiplex PCR reads with MiXCR, one entry per CDR3 protein. The sample has under 130,000 distinct CDR3 sequences; 25% to 30% are singletons. The CDR3 sequence is 14 residues long. Per the germline V gene, CDR1 is DFQATT and CDR2 is SNEGSKA (reference sequence). V was clipped by 5 bases and J by 1 base, with 13 bases between them. This chain links TRBV20-1 with TRBJ2-3; a weak D match, TRBD2 (7 bases). The TCR originated in a human donor with low-grade glioma or glioblastoma, undergoing nonglioma brain surgery, or in good health (not recorded which). Sequencing was done on a sample of glioma tissue, nonneoplastic brain tissue, or PBMCs (not recorded which). The CDR3 spells CSAPRGGGTDTQYF. The CDR3 DNA follows: TGCAGTGCTCCCAGGGGAGGGGGCACAGATACGCAGTATTTT.